Given below is one TCR beta chain in context. Its specificity is not known. The data are from a study of blood T cells in healthy people across ages. General study findings and limits: Calculation of diversity from one million T cells yielded estimates considered to be underestimates. Older age went with lower TCR beta diversity per million T cells, in a roughly linear way.

Trimming cost V 7 bases and J 10 bases, with 13 bases left between them. CDR3 length: 12 residues. Primers used in a second PCR of about 6 to 11 cycles were a sample-barcoded 5' primer and a J-beta primer mix. TCRdb analysed the 5' RACE reads with MiXCR anew, one entry per CDR3 protein. The table records 1.6 million or so distinct CDR3 sequences, roughly 32% of them present only once. This clonotype was sampled from a woman under 40 in good health. The sequenced material came from blood. The chain combines TRBV23-1 with TRBJ1-4; possibly TRBD1 for D (5 bases). TRBV23-1 is given ORF status, its function remaining uncertain. The CDR3 sequence is CASNRRGGKLFF. The CDR3 DNA reads as TGCGCCAGCAACCGACGGGGGGGAAAACTGTTTTTT.